This T cell receptor beta chain was identified in a study of cytomegalovirus exposure and HLA in healthy donors. General observations from the study: The classifier was said to identify cytomegalovirus status with high specificity and sensitivity. The likely origin of a cluster of highly shared sequence variants was a sequencing artifact.

The PCR employed 60 Vbeta primers together with 13 Jbeta primers. Assay: immunoSEQ multiplex PCR; the TCRdb copy retains only in-frame clones and omits some. The table includes 120,000 or so clones, 76% detected once. Trimming removed 4 bases at V and 2 bases at J, with 13 bases between. The CDR3 has 15 amino acids. The V gene's germline CDR1 is SGHNT and CDR2 YYREEE (reference sequence). The donors gave bone marrow, and they were healthy. Points on this clone: The antigen is undetermined.

Sequenced input: PBMCs. This sequence joins TRBV5-4 and TRBJ2-1, with D maybe TRBD2 (6 bases). The receptor's source is a man aged 25 to 45 in good health and CMV-seropositive. DNA for the CDR3: TGTGCCAGCAGCATGGGACTGGCCGCCTACAATGAGCAGTTCTTC. Translation: CASSMGLAAYNEQFF.